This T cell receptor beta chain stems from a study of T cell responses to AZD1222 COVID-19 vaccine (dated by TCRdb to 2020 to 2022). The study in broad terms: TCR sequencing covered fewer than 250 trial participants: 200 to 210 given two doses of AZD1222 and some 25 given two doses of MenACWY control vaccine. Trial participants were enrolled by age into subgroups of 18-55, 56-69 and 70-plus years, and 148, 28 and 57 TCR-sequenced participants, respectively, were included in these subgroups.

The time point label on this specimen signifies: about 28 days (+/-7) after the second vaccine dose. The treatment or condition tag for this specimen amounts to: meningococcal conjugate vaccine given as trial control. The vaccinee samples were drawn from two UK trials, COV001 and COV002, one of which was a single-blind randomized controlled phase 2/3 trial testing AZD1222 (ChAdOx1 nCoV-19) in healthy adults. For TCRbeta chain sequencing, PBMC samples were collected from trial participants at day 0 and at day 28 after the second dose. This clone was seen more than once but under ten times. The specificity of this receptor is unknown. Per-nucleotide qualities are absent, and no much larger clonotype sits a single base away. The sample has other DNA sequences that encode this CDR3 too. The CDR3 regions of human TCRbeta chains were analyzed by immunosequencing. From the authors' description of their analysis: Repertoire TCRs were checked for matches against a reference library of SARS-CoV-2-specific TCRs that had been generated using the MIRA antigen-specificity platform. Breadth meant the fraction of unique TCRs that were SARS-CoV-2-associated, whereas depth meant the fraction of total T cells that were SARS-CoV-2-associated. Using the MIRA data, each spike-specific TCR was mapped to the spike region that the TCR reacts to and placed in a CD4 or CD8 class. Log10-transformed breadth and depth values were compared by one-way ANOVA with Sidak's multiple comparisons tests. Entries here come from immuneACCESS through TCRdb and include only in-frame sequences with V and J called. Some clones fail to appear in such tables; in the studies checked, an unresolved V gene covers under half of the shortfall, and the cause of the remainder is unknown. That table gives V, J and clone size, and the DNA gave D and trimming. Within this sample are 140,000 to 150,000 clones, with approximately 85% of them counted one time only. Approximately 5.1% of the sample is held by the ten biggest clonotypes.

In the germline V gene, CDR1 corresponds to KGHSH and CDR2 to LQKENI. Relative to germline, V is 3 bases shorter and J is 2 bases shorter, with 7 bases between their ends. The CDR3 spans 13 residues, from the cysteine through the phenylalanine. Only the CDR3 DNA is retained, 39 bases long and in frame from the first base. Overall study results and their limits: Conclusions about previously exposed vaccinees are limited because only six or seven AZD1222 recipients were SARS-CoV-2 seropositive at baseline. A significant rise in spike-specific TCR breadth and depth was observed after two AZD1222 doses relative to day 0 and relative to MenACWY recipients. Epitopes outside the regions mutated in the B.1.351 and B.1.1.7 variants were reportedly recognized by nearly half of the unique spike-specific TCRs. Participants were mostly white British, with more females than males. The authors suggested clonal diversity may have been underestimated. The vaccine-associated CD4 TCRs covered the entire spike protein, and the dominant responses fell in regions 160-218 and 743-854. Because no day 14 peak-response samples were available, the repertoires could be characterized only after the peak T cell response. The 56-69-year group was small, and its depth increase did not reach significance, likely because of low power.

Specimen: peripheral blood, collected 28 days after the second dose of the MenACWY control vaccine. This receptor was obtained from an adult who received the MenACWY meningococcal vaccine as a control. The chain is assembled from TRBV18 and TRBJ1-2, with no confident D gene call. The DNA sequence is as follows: TGTGCCAGCTCACCCGACGGAAACTATGGCTACACCTTC. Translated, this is CASSPDGNYGYTF.